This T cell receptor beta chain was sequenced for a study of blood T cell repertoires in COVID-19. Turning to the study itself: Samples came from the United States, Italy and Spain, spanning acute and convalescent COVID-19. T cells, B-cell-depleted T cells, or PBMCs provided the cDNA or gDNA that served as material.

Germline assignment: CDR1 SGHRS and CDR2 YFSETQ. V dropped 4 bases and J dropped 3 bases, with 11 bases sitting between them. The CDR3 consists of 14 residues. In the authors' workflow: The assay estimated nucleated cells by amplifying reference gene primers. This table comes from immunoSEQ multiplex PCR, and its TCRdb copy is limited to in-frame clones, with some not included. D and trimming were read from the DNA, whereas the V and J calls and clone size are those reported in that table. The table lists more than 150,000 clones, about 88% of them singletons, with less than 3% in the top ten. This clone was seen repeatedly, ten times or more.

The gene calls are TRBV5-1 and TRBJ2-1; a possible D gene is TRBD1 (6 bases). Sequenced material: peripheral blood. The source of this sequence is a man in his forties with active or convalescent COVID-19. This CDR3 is CASSDYRDYNEQFF. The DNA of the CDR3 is TGCGCCAGCAGCGACTACAGGGACTACAATGAGCAGTTCTTC.